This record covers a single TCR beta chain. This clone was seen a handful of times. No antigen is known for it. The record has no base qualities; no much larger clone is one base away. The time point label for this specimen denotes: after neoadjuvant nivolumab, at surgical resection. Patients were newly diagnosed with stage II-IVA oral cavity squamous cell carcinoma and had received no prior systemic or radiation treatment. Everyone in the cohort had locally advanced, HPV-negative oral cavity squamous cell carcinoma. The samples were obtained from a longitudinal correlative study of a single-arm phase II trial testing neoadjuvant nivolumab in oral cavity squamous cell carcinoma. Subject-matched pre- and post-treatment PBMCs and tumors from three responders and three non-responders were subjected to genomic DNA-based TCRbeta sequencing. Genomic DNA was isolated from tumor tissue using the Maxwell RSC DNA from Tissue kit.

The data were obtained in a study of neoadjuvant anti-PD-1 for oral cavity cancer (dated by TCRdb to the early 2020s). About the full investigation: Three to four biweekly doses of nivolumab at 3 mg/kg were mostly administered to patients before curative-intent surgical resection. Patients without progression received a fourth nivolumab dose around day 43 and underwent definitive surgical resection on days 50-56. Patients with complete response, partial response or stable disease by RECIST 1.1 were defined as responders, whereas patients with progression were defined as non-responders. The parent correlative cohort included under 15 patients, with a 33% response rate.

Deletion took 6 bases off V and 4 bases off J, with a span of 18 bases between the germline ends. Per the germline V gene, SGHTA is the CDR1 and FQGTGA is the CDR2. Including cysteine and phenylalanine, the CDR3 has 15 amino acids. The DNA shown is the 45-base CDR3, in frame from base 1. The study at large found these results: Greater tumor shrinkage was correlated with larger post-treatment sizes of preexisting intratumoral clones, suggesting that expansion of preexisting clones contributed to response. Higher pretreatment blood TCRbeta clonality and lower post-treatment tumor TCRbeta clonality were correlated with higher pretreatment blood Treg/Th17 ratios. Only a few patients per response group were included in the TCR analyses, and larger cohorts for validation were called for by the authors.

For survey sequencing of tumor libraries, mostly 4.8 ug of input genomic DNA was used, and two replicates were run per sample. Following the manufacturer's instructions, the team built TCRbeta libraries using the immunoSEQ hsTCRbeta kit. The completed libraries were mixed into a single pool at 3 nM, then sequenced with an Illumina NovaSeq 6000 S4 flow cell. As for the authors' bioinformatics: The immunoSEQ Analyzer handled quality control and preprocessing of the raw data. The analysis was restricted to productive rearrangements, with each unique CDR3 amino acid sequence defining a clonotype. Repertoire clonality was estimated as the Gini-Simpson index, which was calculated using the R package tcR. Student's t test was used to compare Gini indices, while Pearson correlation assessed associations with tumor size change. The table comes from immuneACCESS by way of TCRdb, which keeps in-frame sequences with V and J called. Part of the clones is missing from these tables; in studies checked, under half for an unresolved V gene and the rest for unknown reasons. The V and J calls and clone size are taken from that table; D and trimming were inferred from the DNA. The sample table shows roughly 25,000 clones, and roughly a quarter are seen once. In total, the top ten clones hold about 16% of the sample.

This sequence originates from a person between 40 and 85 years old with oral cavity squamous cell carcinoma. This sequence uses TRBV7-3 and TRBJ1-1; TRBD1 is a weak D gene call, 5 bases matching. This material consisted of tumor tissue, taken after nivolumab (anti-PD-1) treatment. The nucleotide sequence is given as TGTGCCAGCAGACGAGACAGTCTCGGAGGCACTGAAGCTTTCTTT. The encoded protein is CASRRDSLGGTEAFF.